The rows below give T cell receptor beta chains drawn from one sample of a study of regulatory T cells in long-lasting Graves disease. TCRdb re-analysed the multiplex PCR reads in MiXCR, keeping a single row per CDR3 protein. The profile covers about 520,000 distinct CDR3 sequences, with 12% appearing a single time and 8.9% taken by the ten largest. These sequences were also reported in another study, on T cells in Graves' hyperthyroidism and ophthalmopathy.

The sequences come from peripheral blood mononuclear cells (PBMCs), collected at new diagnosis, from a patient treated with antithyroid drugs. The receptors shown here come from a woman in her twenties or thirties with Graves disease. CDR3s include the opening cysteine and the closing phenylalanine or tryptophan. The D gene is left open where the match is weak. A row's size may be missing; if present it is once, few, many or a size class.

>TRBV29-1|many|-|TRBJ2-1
CSVRGGSYNEQFF
TGCAGCGTTAGGGGGGGCTCCTACAATGAGCAGTTCTTC
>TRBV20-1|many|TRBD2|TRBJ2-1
CSAKPWGRAANEQFF
TGCAGTGCTAAACCTTGGGGGAGGGCCGCCAATGAGCAGTTCTTC
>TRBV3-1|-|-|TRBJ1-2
CASSPRRGAAYGYTF
TGTGCCAGCAGCCCCAGACGGGGGGCCGCCTATGGCTACACCTTC
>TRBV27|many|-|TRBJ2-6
CASSPVLSGANVLTF
TGTGCCAGCAGCCCCGTTCTCTCTGGGGCCAACGTCCTGACTTTC
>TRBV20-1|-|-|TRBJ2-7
CSARDWGQGKNEQYF
TGCAGTGCTAGAGATTGGGGCCAGGGCAAGAACGAGCAGTACTTC
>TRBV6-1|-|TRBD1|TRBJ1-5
CASTVDRSGNQPQHF
TGTGCCAGCACTGTGGACAGGTCCGGCAATCAGCCCCAGCATTTT
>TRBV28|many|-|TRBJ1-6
CASSEDGTSYNSPLHF
TGTGCCAGCAGCGAGGACGGGACTTCCTATAATTCACCCCTCCACTTT
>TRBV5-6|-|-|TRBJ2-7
CASSLGIGFNEQYF
TGTGCCAGCAGCTTGGGGATCGGTTTCAACGAGCAGTACTTC
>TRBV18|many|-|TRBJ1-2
CASSPRLGQDNYGYTF
TGTGCCAGCTCACCACGGCTCGGACAAGACAACTATGGCTACACCTTC
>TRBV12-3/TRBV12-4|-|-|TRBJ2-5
CASSLSLVETQYF
TGTGCCAGCAGTTTGAGTTTAGTGGAGACCCAGTACTTC
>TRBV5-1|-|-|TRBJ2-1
CASSVSWGREFYNEQFF
TGCGCCAGCAGCGTGTCATGGGGGCGGGAGTTCTACAATGAGCAGTTCTTC
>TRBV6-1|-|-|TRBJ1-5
CASSAMAGEGQPQHF
TGTGCCAGCAGTGCGATGGCAGGGGAGGGTCAGCCCCAGCATTTT
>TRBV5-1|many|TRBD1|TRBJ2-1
CASSERTGGHEQFF
TGCGCCAGCAGCGAAAGGACAGGGGGCCATGAGCAGTTCTTC
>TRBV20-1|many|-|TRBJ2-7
CSARDKGGITYEQYF
TGCAGTGCTAGAGATAAGGGCGGGATCACCTACGAGCAGTACTTC
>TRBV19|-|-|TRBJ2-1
CASSKRGKGYLYDEQFF
TGTGCCAGTAGTAAGCGAGGGAAAGGATACCTCTACGATGAGCAGTTCTTC
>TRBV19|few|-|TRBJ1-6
CASSPPQRPNSPLHF
TGTGCCAGTAGTCCCCCCCAGCGGCCGAATTCACCCCTCCACTTT
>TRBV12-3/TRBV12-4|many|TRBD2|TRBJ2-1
CASILTSGINEQFF
TGTGCCAGCATTTTAACTAGCGGGATCAATGAGCAGTTCTTC